This T cell receptor beta chain appears in the sequencing data of a study of PD-L1 blockade in urothelial cancer. Across the whole study: Atezolizumab, begun by patients in about 2014, was given at 1,200 mg intravenously every 3 weeks. Enrolled patients had been treated previously with 0 to 3 chemotherapy regimens. When blood samples were assessed, the median T cell count was 120,000 to 150,000. Study conclusions and caveats: When pretreatment blood TCR clonality was below the median, it predicted better survival.

The CDR3 has 14 residues. Trimming left V 5 bases short and J 0 bases short, with 11 bases between. CDR1 is MNHNS and CDR2 is SASEGT in the germline V gene. Concerning this clone itself: Its target is unknown.

TCRdb's table, derived via immunoSEQ multiplex PCR, lists solely in-frame clones and lacks some. The data hold approximately 70,000 clones, with roughly 89% observed a single time. This clonotype originated in a man in his 60s with urothelial cancer. The sample consisted of PBMCs, taken around atezolizumab (anti-PD-L1) treatment. This sequence joins TRBV6-1 and TRBJ2-7; no clear D gene. The CDR3 nucleotides read TGTGCCAGCAGTCTCCATACAGCCTCCTACGAGCAGTACTTC. Its translation: CASSLHTASYEQYF.